This paragraph reports one T cell receptor (beta chain). V lost 2 bases to trimming and J lost 7 bases; unmatched junction nucleotides: 13. The CDR3 is 16 amino acids. Germline V gene sequence: CDR1 GTSNPN, CDR2 SVGIG (reference sequence). Original analysis: Reference gene primer amplification in the assay estimated nucleated cell counts. Method: immunoSEQ multiplex PCR; TCRdb's copy keeps in-frame clones and lacks some. The D gene and trimming were derived from the DNA, and the V and J assignments and clone size from that table. The top ten clones hold approximately 0.63% of a sample with about 150,000 clones, under 85% of them seen once. The data stem from a study of blood T cell repertoires in COVID-19. Study-wide background: Researchers got acute and convalescent COVID-19 samples from the United States, Italy and Spain. T cells, B-cell-depleted T cells, or PBMCs provided the cDNA or gDNA that served as material.

Sequencing was carried out using peripheral blood. The sequence derives from a man aged 55-75 years with COVID-19, enrolled during active disease. V usage is TRBV30 and J usage is TRBJ1-4; TRBD1 aligns across 7 bases. The DNA of the CDR3 is TGTGCCTGGAGTCTCCTTCGAGGGGGCGAGGTTGAAAAACTGTTTTTT. Translated: CAWSLLRGGEVEKLFF.